These 10 T cell receptor beta chains were all obtained from the same sample, sequenced in a study of CD8 T cells in ankylosing spondylitis. Study-level results: In ankylosing spondylitis blood, a motif of seven to nine highly homologous TCR beta variants appeared characteristic.

These TCRs are of unknown antigen specificity. TCRdb fed the 5' RACE reads into MiXCR, producing one record per CDR3 protein. The sample contains fewer than 400,000 distinct CDR3 sequences, around 22% of which appear only once. The specimen sequenced was blood, either unsorted or a sorted T cell fraction (not recorded which). The receptors here all came from a male donor with ankylosing spondylitis.

The chain couples TRBV4-2 to TRBJ2-2, with 8 bases lining up with TRBD2. Germline CDR1 is LGHNA and CDR2 is YNFKEQ. The CDR3 runs 16 residues. Germline trimming cut 5 bases from V and 6 bases from J; bases unmatched to any gene: 11. Written as DNA, the CDR3 is TGTGCCAGCAGCGGTCGGGGGAGCGGGAGTGCCGGGGAGCTGTTTTTT. It yields the protein CASSGRGSGSAGELFF.

CDR3 protein: CATSDRTSGSTDTQYF. For the CDR3, the DNA is TGTGCCACCAGTGATCGGACTAGCGGAAGCACAGATACGCAGTATTTT. This chain joins TRBV24-1 and TRBJ2-3, with 10 nucleotides matching TRBD2. This CDR3 has 16 residues. In germline, CDR1 is KGHDR, CDR2 SFDVKD. The J segment lost 0 bases and the V segment lost 3 bases, leaving 2 bases of the junction unmatched.

This clonotype appeared a few times. The chain links TRBV24-1 to TRBJ2-1; TRBD2 aligns across 8 bases. Trimming at V came to 4 bases and at J to 5 bases, leaving 3 bases not matched to a gene. The CDR3 length is 14 residues. Looked up from germline, CDR1 is KGHDR and CDR2 is SFDVKD. CDR3 residues: CATSEAGVDNEQFF. The CDR3 nucleotides read TGTGCCACCAGTGAAGCGGGAGTCGACAATGAGCAGTTCTTC.

This clonotype was seen only a few times. The chain links TRBV6-1 to TRBJ1-5; D possibly corresponds to TRBD1 (5 bases). Germline V gene lookup returns CDR1 MNHNS and CDR2 SASEGT. This CDR3 region has 14 residues. V lost 5 bases to trimming and J lost 1 base, with 9 bases between them. The CDR3 sequence is CASSRGMSNQPQHF. CDR3 in DNA: TGTGCCAGCAGTCGGGGGATGAGCAATCAGCCCCAGCATTTT.

This clonotype was observed a handful of times. The chain carries TRBV28 and TRBJ1-4; TRBD1 matches 9 bases. V gave up 3 bases and J gave up 3 bases; unmatched junction bases: 2. The CDR3 sequence is 15 residues long. Germline-derived CDR1 and CDR2 are MDHEN and SYDVKM. CDR3 sequence reads: CASSLGTGPNEKLFF. Written as DNA, the CDR3 is TGTGCCAGCAGTTTGGGGACAGGGCCTAATGAAAAACTGTTTTTT.

The chain recombines TRBV6-6 with TRBJ2-1; D not resolved. In germline, CDR1 is MNHNY, CDR2 SVGAGI (reference sequence). The CDR3 contains 13 residues. V lost 6 bases to trimming and J lost 1 base, with 7 bases between them. The CDR3 DNA follows: TGTGCCAGCAGAGGAGAATCCTACAATGAGCAGTTCTTC. This gives the protein CASRGESYNEQFF.

This chain joins TRBV5-1 and TRBJ2-1; 9 nucleotides align to TRBD2. The CDR3 is 15 amino acids. J was trimmed by 5 bases and V by 3 bases; bases with no gene match: 6. The V gene's germline CDR1 is SGHRS and CDR2 YFSETQ. CDR3 sequence (DNA): TGCGCCAGCAGCTACCAAGCGGGAGGAAACAATGAGCAGTTCTTC. Its translation: CASSYQAGGNNEQFF.

This rearrangement joins TRBV28 to TRBJ2-3, with TRBD2 identical over 13 bases. The V gene end was trimmed by 4 bases and the J gene end by 5 bases; junction bases not matched to a gene: 9. Germline V gives CDR1 MDHEN, CDR2 SYDVKM. This CDR3 region has 17 residues. CDR3 in amino acids: CASSSPGLAGREDTQYF. CDR3 nucleotide sequence: TGTGCCAGCAGTTCGCCGGGACTAGCGGGAAGGGAAGATACGCAGTATTTT.

This clonotype has more than one count but fewer than ten. This chain links TRBV24-1 with TRBJ2-5; 9 bases fit TRBD1. The CDR3 spans 13 residues. CDR1 KGHDR and CDR2 SFDVKD come from the germline V gene. V lost 9 bases and J lost 5; bases outside the gene matches: 6. In nucleotides, the CDR3 is TGTGCCACCGGGGACAGGGTGACTGAGACCCAGTACTTC. Amino acid sequence: CATGDRVTETQYF.

This clonotype was seen more than once but under ten times. The rearrangement links TRBV5-1 to TRBJ2-2; D unresolved. The V end was cut by 1 base, the J end by 5 bases, with 15 bases between. This CDR3 contains 16 residues. Germline V gene sequence: CDR1 SGHRS, CDR2 YFSETQ. This chain's CDR3 is CASSLNADVGTGELFF. CDR3 sequence (DNA): TGCGCCAGCAGCTTGAATGCCGATGTTGGGACCGGGGAGCTGTTTTTT.